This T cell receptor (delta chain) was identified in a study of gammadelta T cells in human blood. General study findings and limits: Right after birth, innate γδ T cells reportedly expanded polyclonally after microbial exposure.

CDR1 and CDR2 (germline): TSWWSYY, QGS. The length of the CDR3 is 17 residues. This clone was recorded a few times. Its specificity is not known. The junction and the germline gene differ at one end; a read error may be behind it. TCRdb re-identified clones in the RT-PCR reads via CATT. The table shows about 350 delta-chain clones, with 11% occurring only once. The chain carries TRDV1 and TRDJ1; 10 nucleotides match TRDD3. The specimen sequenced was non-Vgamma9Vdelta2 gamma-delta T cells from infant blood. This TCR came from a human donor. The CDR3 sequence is CARGDLPTLGDANKLIF. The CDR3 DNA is TGTGCTCGTGGGGACCTTCCAACACTGGGGGATGCGAATAAACTCATCTTT.